Described below is a single TCR beta chain sequence and its context. The antigen is not known. Each CDR3 protein is one row after TCRdb ran MiXCR on the multiplex PCR reads. The sample records some 25,000 distinct CDR3 sequences, approximately 75% being singletons. These data belong to a study of breast tumors, draining lymph nodes, adjacent tissues. The study, taken as a whole, reports: Tumor TCR diversity was below lymph nodes but above nontumor tissue. Tumor and nontumor repertoires were significantly more similar in luminal-like than in basal-like breast cancer. That most tumor T cells come from lymph nodes remained unproven.

This receptor was obtained from a female donor with breast cancer. Some clones in this sample may be carry-over from other donors' samples. Sequences were obtained from tumor-adjacent breast tissue.

CDR3 amino acids: CASSYDRGYNEQFF. Written as DNA, the CDR3 is TGTGCCAGCAGTTATGACAGGGGCTACAATGAGCAGTTCTTC. The gene calls are TRBV6-5 and TRBJ2-1; 8 nucleotides line up with TRBD1. The V segment lost 3 bases and the J segment 3 bases; nucleotides outside the gene matches: 1. The germline V gene has CDR1 MNHEY and CDR2 SVGAGI. This CDR3 has 14 amino acids.